This T cell receptor (beta chain) was recovered during a study of T cell responses to AZD1222 COVID-19 vaccine. Study-level results: Clonal diversity was possibly underestimated, and white British individuals and females predominated among donors. Reports say nearly half of spike-specific TCRs go after unmutated variant regions. Repertoires were sampled only after the peak T cell response.

The repertoire was sequenced with immunoSEQ multiplex PCR; TCRdb's copy has only in-frame clones and lacks some. The sample carries about 120,000 clones, roughly 91% recorded once. With respect to this clone: Antigen: not known.

The material was peripheral blood, obtained 28 days after the second AZD1222 dose. This clonotype was obtained from an adult who received the AZD1222 COVID-19 vaccine.

CDR3 loop: CASSSTGQGVRYEQYF. In DNA, the CDR3 is TGTGCCAGTAGCTCCACGGGACAGGGGGTTCGCTACGAGCAGTACTTC. The rearrangement links TRBV19 to TRBJ2-7, with 11 positions matching TRBD1. V trimming: 6 bases; J trimming: 3 bases; junction bases outside the gene matches: 10. CDR1 and CDR2 from the germline V gene are LNHDA and SQIVND (reference sequence). This CDR3 is 16 amino acids long.